This T cell receptor (beta chain) was sequenced in a study of circulating and synovial CD4+ cells in juvenile arthritis. Using immunoSEQ multiplex PCR, the repertoire was profiled, and TCRdb retains in-frame clones only, with some absent. The table has about 32,000 clones, roughly 95% seen once. The CDR3 sequence is 17 residues long. Germline loops: CDR1 MGHRA, CDR2 YSYEKL. V was pared by 4 bases and J by 8 bases, with 14 bases of the junction left unmatched. A note on this clone: No antigen is known for it.

Study-wide findings and caveats: Circulating pathogenic-like lymphocytes shared a substantially higher fraction of CDR3 sequences with synovium than bulk blood. Vbeta family usage analysis did not detect the pathogenic-like versus bulk difference. CPL and bulk CD4 samples differed at least tenfold in T cell genomes.

Donors were patients with active juvenile idiopathic arthritis. The sequence derives from a human donor with juvenile idiopathic arthritis. This chain connects TRBV4-1 to TRBJ1-4, with 9 bases matching TRBD1. Sequencing used CD4+ T cells from blood. The CDR3: CASSLREGDRVREKLFF. The DNA for the CDR3 is TGCGCCAGCAGCCTCCGTGAGGGGGACAGGGTACGAGAAAAACTGTTTTTT.